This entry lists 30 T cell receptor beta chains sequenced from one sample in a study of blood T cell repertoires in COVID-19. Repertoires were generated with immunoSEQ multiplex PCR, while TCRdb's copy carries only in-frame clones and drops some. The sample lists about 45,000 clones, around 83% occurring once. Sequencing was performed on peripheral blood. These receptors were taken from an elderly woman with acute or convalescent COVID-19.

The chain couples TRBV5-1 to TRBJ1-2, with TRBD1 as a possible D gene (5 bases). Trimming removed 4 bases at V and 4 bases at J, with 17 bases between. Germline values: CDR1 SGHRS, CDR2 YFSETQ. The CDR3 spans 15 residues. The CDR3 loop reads CASSQAGGGIYGYTF. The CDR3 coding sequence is TGCGCCAGCAGCCAAGCTGGGGGGGGTATCTATGGCTACACCTTC.

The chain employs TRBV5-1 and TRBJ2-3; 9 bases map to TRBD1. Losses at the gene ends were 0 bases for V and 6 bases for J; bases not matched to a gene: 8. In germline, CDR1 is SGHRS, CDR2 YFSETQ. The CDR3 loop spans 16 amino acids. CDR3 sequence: CASSLVTQGAADTQYF. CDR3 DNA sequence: TGCGCCAGCAGCTTGGTAACACAGGGGGCGGCGGATACGCAGTATTTT.

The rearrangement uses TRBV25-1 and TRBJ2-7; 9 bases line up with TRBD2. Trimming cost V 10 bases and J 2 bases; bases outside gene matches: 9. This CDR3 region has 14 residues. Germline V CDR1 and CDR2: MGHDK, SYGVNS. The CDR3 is CATTPSGGTYEQYF. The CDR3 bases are TGTGCCACCACCCCCAGCGGGGGGACCTACGAGCAGTACTTC.

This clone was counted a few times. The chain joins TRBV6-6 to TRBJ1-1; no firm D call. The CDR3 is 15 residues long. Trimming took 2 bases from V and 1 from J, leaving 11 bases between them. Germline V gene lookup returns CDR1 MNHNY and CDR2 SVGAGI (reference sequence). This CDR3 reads CASSYGGSANTEAFF. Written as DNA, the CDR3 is TGTGCCAGCAGTTACGGAGGGTCGGCGAACACTGAAGCTTTCTTT.

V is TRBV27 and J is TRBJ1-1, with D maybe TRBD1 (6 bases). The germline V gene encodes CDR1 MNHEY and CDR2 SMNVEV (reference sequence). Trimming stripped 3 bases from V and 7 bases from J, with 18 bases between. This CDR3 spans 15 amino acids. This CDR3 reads CASSFSPLGHLEAFF. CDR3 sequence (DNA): TGTGCCAGCAGTTTCTCTCCCCTGGGACATCTTGAAGCTTTCTTT.

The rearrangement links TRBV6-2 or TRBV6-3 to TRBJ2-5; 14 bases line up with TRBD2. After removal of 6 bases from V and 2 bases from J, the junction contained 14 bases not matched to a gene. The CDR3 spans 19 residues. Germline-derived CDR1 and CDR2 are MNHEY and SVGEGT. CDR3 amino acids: CASSRLAGGLPNAQETQYF. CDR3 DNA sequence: TGTGCCAGCAGCCGACTAGCGGGGGGGCTACCGAATGCGCAAGAGACCCAGTACTTC.

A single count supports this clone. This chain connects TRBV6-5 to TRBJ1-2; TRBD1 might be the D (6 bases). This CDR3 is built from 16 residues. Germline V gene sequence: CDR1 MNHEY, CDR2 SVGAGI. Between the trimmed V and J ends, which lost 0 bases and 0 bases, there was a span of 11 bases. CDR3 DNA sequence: TGTGCCAGCAGTTACTCAACAGGGACCTCTAACTATGGCTACACCTTC. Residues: CASSYSTGTSNYGYTF.

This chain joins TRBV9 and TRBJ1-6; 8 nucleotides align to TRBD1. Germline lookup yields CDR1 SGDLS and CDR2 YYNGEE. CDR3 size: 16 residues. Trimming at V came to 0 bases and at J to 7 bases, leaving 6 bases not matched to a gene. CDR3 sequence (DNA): TGTGCCAGCAGCGTAGCCCAGACAGGGGTCAATTCACCCCTCCACTTT. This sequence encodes CASSVAQTGVNSPLHF.

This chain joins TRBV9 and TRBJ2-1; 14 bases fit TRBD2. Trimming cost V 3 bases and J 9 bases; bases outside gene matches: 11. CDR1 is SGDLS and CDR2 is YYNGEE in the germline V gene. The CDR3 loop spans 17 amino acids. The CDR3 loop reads CASSDWTSGGLKGEQFF. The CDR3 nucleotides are TGTGCCAGCAGCGACTGGACTAGCGGGGGGCTTAAGGGTGAGCAGTTCTTC.

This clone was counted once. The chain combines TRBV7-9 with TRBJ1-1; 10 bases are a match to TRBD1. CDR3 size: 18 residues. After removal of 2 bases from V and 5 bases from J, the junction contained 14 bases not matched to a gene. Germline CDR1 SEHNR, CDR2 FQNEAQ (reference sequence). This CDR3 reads CASSLSVGQGSWGTEAFF. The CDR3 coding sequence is TGTGCCAGCAGCTTATCCGTGGGACAGGGGTCCTGGGGGACTGAAGCTTTCTTT. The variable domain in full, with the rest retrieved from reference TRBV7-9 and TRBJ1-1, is DTGVSQNPRHKITKRGQNVTFRCDPISEHNRLYWYRQTLGQGPEFLTYFQNEAQLEKSRLLSDRFSAERPKGSFSTLEIQRTEQGDSAMYLCASSLSVGQGSWGTEAFFGQGTRLTVV.

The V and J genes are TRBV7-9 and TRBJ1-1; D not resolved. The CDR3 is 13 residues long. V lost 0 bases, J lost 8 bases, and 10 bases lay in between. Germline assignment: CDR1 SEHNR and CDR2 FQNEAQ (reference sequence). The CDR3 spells CASSLAGASEAFF. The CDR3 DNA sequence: TGTGCCAGCAGCTTAGCGGGAGCCTCAGAAGCTTTCTTT. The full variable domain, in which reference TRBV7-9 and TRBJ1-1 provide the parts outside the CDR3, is DTGVSQNPRHKITKRGQNVTFRCDPISEHNRLYWYRQTLGQGPEFLTYFQNEAQLEKSRLLSDRFSAERPKGSFSTLEIQRTEQGDSAMYLCASSLAGASEAFFGQGTRLTVV.

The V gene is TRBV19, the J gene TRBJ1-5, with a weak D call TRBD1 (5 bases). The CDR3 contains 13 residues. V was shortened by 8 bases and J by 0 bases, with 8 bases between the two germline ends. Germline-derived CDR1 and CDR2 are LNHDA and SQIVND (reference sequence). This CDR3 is CASATVSNQPQHF. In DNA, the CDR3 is TGTGCCAGTGCGACAGTTAGCAATCAGCCCCAGCATTTT. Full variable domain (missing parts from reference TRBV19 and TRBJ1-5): DGGITQSPKYLFRKEGQNVTLSCEQNLNHDAMYWYRQDPGQGLRLIYYSQIVNDFQKGDIAEGYSVSREKKESFPLTVTSAQKNPTAFYLCASATVSNQPQHFGDGTRLSIL.

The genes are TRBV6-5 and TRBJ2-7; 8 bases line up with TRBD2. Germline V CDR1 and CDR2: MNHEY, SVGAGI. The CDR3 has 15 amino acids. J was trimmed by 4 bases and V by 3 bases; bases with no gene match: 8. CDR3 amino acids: CASSYSGTRRYEQYF. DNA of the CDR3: TGTGCCAGCAGTTATTCCGGGACTAGGAGATACGAGCAGTACTTC.

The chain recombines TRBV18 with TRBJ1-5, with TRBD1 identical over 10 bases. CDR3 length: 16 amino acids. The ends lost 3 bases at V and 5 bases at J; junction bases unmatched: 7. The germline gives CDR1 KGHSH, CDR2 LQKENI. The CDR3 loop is CASSPPKGTGDQPQHF. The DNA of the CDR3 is TGTGCCAGCTCACCCCCGAAGGGGACAGGGGATCAGCCCCAGCATTTT.

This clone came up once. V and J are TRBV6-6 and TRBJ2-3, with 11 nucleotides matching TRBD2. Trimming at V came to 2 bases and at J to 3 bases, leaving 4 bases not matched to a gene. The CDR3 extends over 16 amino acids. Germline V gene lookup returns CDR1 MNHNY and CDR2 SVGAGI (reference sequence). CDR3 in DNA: TGTGCCAGCAGTTACGCTGCTAGCGGGGGGACAGATACGCAGTATTTT. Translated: CASSYAASGGTDTQYF.

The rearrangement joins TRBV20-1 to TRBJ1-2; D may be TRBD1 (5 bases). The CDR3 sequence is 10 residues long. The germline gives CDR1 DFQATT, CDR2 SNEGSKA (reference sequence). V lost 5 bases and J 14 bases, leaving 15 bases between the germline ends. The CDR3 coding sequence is TGCAGTGCTTCTCCGGGGGGTTATACCTTC. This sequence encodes CSASPGGYTF.

CDR3 sequence reads: CASSYRAGAAMNTEAFF. In DNA form, the CDR3 reads TGTGCCAGCAGTTACCGCGCAGGGGCCGCTATGAACACTGAAGCTTTCTTT. The J gene is TRBJ1-1, the V gene TRBV6-2 or TRBV6-3; D is perhaps TRBD1 (6 bases). Trimming left V 2 bases short and J 0 bases short, with 16 bases between. CDR3 length: 17 amino acids. Germline CDR1 reads MNHEY; CDR2 reads SVGEGT.

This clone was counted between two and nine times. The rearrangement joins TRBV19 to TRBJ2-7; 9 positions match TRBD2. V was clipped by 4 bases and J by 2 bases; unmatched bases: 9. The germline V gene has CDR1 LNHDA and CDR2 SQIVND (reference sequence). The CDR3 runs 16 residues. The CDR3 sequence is CASSTLGLALPYEQYF. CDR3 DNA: TGTGCCAGTAGTACGTTAGGACTAGCGCTGCCCTACGAGCAGTACTTC.

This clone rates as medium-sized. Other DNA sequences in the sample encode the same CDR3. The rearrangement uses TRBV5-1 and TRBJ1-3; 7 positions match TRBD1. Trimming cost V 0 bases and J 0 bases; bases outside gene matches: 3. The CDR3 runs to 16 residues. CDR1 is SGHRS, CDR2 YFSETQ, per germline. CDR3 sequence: CASSLATGASGNTIYF. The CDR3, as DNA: TGCGCCAGCAGCTTGGCCACAGGGGCCTCTGGAAACACCATATATTTT.

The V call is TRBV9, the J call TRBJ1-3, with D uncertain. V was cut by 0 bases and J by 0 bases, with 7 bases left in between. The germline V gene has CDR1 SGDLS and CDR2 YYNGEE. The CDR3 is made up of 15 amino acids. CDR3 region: CASSVDFYSGNTIYF. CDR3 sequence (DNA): TGTGCCAGCAGCGTAGATTTCTACTCTGGAAACACCATATATTTT.

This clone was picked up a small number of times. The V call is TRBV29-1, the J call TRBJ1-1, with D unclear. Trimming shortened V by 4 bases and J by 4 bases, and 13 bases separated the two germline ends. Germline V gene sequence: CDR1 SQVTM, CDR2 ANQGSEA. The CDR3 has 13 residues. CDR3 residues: CSVGGGRGTEAFF. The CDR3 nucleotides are TGCAGCGTTGGAGGTGGCCGCGGCACTGAAGCTTTCTTT. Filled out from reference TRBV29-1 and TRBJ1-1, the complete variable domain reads SAVISQKPSRDICQRGTSLTIQCQVDSQVTMMFWYRQQPGQSLTLIATANQGSEATYESGFVIDKFPISRPNLTFSTLTVSNMSPEDSSIYLCSVGGGRGTEAFFGQGTRLTVV.

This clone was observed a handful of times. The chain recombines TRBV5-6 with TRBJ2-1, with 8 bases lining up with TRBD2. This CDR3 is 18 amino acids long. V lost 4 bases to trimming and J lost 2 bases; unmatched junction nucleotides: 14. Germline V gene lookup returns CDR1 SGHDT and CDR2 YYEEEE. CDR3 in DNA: TGTGCCAGCAGCCTTGTACGTCGGGGGGGGGCCCCCTACAATGAGCAGTTCTTC. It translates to CASSLVRRGGAPYNEQFF. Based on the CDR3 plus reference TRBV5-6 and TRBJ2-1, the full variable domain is DAGVTQSPTHLIKTRGQQVTLRCSPKSGHDTVSWYQQALGQGPQFIFQYYEEEERQRGNFPDRFSGHQFPNYSSELNVNALLLGDSALYLCASSLVRRGGAPYNEQFFGPGTRLTVL.

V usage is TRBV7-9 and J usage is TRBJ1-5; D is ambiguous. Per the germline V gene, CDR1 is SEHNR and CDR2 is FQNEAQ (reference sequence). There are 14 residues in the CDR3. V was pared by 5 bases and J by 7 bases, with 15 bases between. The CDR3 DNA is TGTGCCAGCAGCCTTCTTTCTGGGCTGCAGCCCCAGCATTTT. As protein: CASSLLSGLQPQHF.

CDR3 amino acids: CASKVGAGDEQYF. In DNA form, the CDR3 reads TGCGCCAGCAAGGTAGGGGCGGGAGACGAGCAGTACTTC. The V and J genes are TRBV5-1 and TRBJ2-7; 7 bases are shared with TRBD2. Trimming at V came to 6 bases and at J to 5 bases, leaving 8 bases not matched to a gene. This CDR3 spans 13 amino acids. Germline V gives CDR1 SGHRS, CDR2 YFSETQ.

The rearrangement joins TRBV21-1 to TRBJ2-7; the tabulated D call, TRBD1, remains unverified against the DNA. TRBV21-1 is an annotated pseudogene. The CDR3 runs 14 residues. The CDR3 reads CASSPGQGSYEQYF. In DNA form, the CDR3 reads TGTGCCAGCAGCCCCGGACAGGGGTCCTACGAGCAGTACTTC.

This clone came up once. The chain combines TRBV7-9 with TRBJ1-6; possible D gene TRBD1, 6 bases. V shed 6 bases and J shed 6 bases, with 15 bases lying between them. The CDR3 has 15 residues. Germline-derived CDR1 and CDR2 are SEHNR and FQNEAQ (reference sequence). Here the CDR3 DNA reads TGTGCCAGCAGGACAACGACAGGTCTTAATTCACCCCTCCACTTT. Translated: CASRTTTGLNSPLHF.

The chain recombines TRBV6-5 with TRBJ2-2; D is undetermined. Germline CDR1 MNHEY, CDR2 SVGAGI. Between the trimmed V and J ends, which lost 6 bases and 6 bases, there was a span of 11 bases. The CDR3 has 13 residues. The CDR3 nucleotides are TGTGCCAGCAGGGTAAACGGTCCCGGGGAGCTGTTTTTT. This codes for CASRVNGPGELFF.

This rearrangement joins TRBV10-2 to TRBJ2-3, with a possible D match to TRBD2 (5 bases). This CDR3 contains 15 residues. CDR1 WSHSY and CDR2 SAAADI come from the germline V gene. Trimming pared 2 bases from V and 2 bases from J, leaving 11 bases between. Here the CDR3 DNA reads TGCGCCAGCAGTGAGACGGGATCCTTCACAGATACGCAGTATTTT. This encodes CASSETGSFTDTQYF.

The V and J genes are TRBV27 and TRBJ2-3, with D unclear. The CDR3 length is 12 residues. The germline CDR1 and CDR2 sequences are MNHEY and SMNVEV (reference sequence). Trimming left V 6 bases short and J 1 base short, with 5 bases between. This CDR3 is CASSSGTDTQYF. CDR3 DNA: TGTGCCAGCAGCTCGGGCACAGATACGCAGTATTTT.

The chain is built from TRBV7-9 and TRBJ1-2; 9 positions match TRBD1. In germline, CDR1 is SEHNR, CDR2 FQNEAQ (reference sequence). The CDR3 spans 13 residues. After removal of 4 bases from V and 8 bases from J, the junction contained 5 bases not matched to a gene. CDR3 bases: TGTGCCAGCAGCTCAGGACAGGGGTTCGGCTACACCTTC. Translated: CASSSGQGFGYTF.